This TCR beta chain was obtained from a study of shared clonotypes between healthy human individuals. Details on this clone: Its antigen is unidentified.

Study results and caveats: Naive subsets tended to show greater estimated richness than memory subsets.

V was clipped by 1 base and J by 6 bases, with 13 bases between them. CDR3 length equals 14 residues. The germline gives CDR1 GTSNPN, CDR2 SVGIG (reference sequence). Some 28,000 T cell genomes (about 210 ng DNA) went into each sorted-subset replicate. The assay was immunoSEQ multiplex PCR, and TCRdb's table has in-frame clones only and misses some. The table shows 2 million to 2.5 million clones, with approximately 96% occurring only once. This chain connects TRBV30 to TRBJ1-5; TRBD1 is a possible D gene (6 bases). The origin of this receptor is a man between 18 and 35 years old in good health. Source material: naive CD4+ T cells sorted from blood. As for subset: CD45RA+ positively selected. The DNA for the CDR3 is TGTGCCTGGAGTGAGGGGGGGCCGGGTCAGCCCCAGCATTTT. Its protein is CAWSEGGPGQPQHF. The variable domain in full, with the rest retrieved from reference TRBV30 and TRBJ1-5, is SQTIHQWPATLVQPVGSPLSLECTVEGTSNPNLYWYRQAAGRGLQLLFYSVGIGQISSEVPQNLSASRPQDRQFILSSKKLLLSDSGFYLCAWSEGGPGQPQHFGDGTRLSIL.